The 26 T cell receptor beta chains below all came from one sample that was sequenced in a study of human T cells and chemical hapten exposure. Time point of the sample: patch test 2, 6 weeks after DPC sensitization. Stated treatment: therapeutic diphenylcyclopropenone sensitization with weekly scalp DPC. TCRdb re-analysed the RACE reads in MiXCR, keeping a single row per CDR3 protein. This sample carries 350,000 to 400,000 distinct CDR3 sequences, more than 5% of them seen once, and the ten largest clones take around 5.6%. The specimen comprised whole blood, sampled in connection with sensitization to the hapten diphenylcyclopropenone (DPC). These receptors were taken from a woman aged 18-29 years with alopecia areata. Some clones in this sample may be carry-over from other donors' samples.

This clonotype appeared many times. Mismatch with germline at one junction end may stem from a read error. The J gene is TRBJ1-1, the V gene TRBV2; 12 bases are shared with TRBD1. Germline V CDR1 and CDR2: SNHLY, FYNNEI. The CDR3 has 13 residues. The CDR3 nucleotides are TGTGCCTCCCGGGACAGGGGGCTAACTGAAGCTCTCTTT. Protein: CASRDRGLTEALF.

This clonotype was seen a handful of times. This chain links TRBV10-3 with TRBJ2-5; 10 bases agree with TRBD2. Trimming took 10 bases from V and 5 from J; bases not matched to a gene: 7. This CDR3 has 13 residues. Germline V lookup: CDR1 ENHRY, CDR2 SYGVKD. The CDR3 loop is CATTSGVTETQYF. DNA for the CDR3: TGTGCCACCACTAGCGGGGTAACGGAGACCCAGTACTTC.

This clonotype was detected ten times or more. V is TRBV7-3 and J is TRBJ1-1, with 8 positions matching TRBD1. J lost 5 bases, V lost 0 bases, and 5 bases had no gene match. The length of the CDR3 is 15 residues. CDR1 and CDR2 from the germline V gene are SGHTA and FQGTGA. In nucleotides, the CDR3 is TGTGCCAGCAGCTTAACCCCGGACAGGGCAACTGAAGCTTTCTTT. Protein: CASSLTPDRATEAFF.

The chain combines TRBV4-3 with TRBJ2-1; 10 nucleotides agree with TRBD2. This CDR3 is built from 16 residues. Trimming at V came to 0 bases and at J to 10 bases, leaving 9 bases not matched to a gene. Germline V lookup: CDR1 LGHNA, CDR2 YSLEER. The CDR3 nucleotides are TGCGCCAGCAGCCAAGATTTGCCTAGCGGGGGCGACGAGCAGTTCTTC. Its translation: CASSQDLPSGGDEQFF.

On this clonotype: This may be a read error, as it is one base from a much larger clone. This chain connects TRBV3-1 to TRBJ1-2; no firm D call. This CDR3 is 13 amino acids long. Germline V gene lookup returns CDR1 LGHDT and CDR2 YNNKEL (reference sequence). Trimming took off 3 bases at V and 1 base at J, with 6 bases between the two ends. The CDR3 region is CASSHDCNYGYTF. In nucleotides, the CDR3 is TGTGCCAGCAGCCACGACTGTAACTATGGCTACACCTTC.

This clonotype was detected ten times or more. The rearrangement joins TRBV10-2 to TRBJ1-5; D is possibly TRBD1 (6 bases). The length of the CDR3 is 15 residues. Germline lookup yields CDR1 WSHSY and CDR2 SAAADI. V lost 5 bases and J lost 4, with 15 bases in between. In nucleotides, the CDR3 is TGCGCCAGCAGTCCTCAAGGGACAAATAATCAGCCCCAGCATTTT. Its translation is CASSPQGTNNQPQHF.

This clonotype was detected ten times or more. The chain uses TRBV14 and TRBJ1-2; D is undetermined. V lost 1 base, J lost 5 bases, and 8 bases lay in between. From germline, CDR1 is SGHDN and CDR2 FVKESK. CDR3 length: 13 amino acids. CDR3 loop: CASSQGRRYGYTF. The CDR3 DNA follows: TGTGCCAGCAGCCAAGGTCGGAGGTATGGCTACACCTTC.

The table lists this clonotype with a few counts. V is TRBV15 and J is TRBJ2-7, with 10 bases that match TRBD2. This CDR3 spans 17 amino acids. The junction had 9 bases not matched to a gene; V was cut back by 0 bases and J by 4 bases. The germline V gene encodes CDR1 LNHNV and CDR2 YYDKDF (reference sequence). The CDR3 DNA is TGTGCCACCAGCAGAGAAACAGGGGTACTAGCGGGGTACGAGCAGTACTTC. Protein sequence: CATSRETGVLAGYEQYF.

The chain uses TRBV20-1 and TRBJ1-3; D is ambiguous. The CDR3 runs to 14 residues. The V end lost 6 bases, the J end lost 0 bases, and 12 bases lay between the germline ends. CDR1 and CDR2 from the germline V gene are DFQATT and SNEGSKA (reference sequence). CDR3 sequence: CSAPKLGSGNTIYF. The CDR3, as DNA: TGCAGTGCCCCAAAGCTTGGCTCTGGAAACACCATATATTTT.

This clonotype was picked up a small number of times. J is TRBJ2-7 and V is TRBV29-1, with 8 bases matching TRBD1. The CDR3 runs to 12 residues. Germline assignment: CDR1 SQVTM and CDR2 ANQGSEA. With 7 bases clipped from V and 7 bases from J, the junction kept 9 bases outside the gene matches. CDR3 in DNA: TGCAGCGCACTAGGACAGGGTGGGGAGCAGTACTTC. Translating it yields CSALGQGGEQYF.

This clonotype was seen a handful of times. The chain is built from TRBV12-3 or TRBV12-4 and TRBJ2-7; TRBD1 matches at 8 bases. There are 14 residues in the CDR3. The ends lost 5 bases at V and 3 bases at J; junction bases unmatched: 6. The CDR3 here is CASSRRDRSYEQYF. CDR3 nucleotides: TGTGCCAGCAGTCGCCGGGACAGGAGCTACGAGCAGTACTTC.

This clonotype was seen a handful of times. The chain combines TRBV6-1 with TRBJ2-7; D perhaps matches TRBD2 (5 bases). The CDR3 runs to 15 residues. From germline, CDR1 is MNHNS and CDR2 SASEGT. Trimming left V 8 bases short and J 3 bases short, with 20 bases between. CDR3 protein: CASEGYRFGIYEQYF. In DNA, the CDR3 is TGTGCCAGCGAGGGATACCGTTTCGGCATCTACGAGCAGTACTTC.

A note on this clonotype: A much larger clone differs from this one at a single base, so this may be a read error. This chain's CDR3 is CASSVGAGTEAFF. As DNA, the CDR3 is TGTGCCAGCAGCGTAGGGGCGGGCACTGAAGCTTTCTTT. This rearrangement joins TRBV9 to TRBJ1-1; D gene uncertain. Germline CDR1 reads SGDLS; CDR2 reads YYNGEE. The germline V and J ends were trimmed by 0 bases and 4 bases, with 7 bases remaining between them. The CDR3 is 13 amino acids.

This clonotype was recorded a few times. CDR3 loop: CASSPIQGSEKLFF. In nucleotides, the CDR3 is TGTGCCAGCAGTCCGATACAGGGGTCAGAAAAACTGTTTTTT. The chain joins TRBV27 to TRBJ1-4, with 7 bases that match TRBD1. The CDR3 extends over 14 amino acids. Trimming removed 5 bases from V and 8 bases from J; junction bases left unmatched: 8. Germline CDR1 and CDR2: MNHEY and SMNVEV (reference sequence).

This chain links TRBV29-1 with TRBJ2-7, with a weak D call TRBD1 (5 bases). The germline CDR1 and CDR2 sequences are SQVTM and ANQGSEA. V was cut by 7 bases and J by 2 bases, with 15 bases left in between. There are 13 residues in the CDR3. In DNA form, the CDR3 reads TGCAGCGAATTGGGGCGCTTGGCCTACGAGCAGTACTTC. Residues: CSELGRLAYEQYF.

This clonotype was counted at least ten times. The J gene is TRBJ2-3, the V gene TRBV28, with 7 bases identical to TRBD1. This CDR3 spans 14 amino acids. The trim removed 4 bases at V and 8 bases at J, leaving 9 bases unmatched. CDR1 and CDR2 (germline): MDHEN, SYDVKM. The CDR3 DNA follows: TGTGCCAGCAGTTCGCAAGACAGGGTGGGTACGCAGTATTTT. It yields the protein CASSSQDRVGTQYF.

Only a few counts were recorded for this clonotype. This chain joins TRBV7-2 and TRBJ2-7, with no clear D. The CDR3 has 16 amino acids. The germline V and J ends were trimmed by 5 bases and 7 bases, with 24 bases remaining between them. Per germline, CDR1 SGHTA and CDR2 FQGNSA. CDR3 residues: CASSQHWAANYMEQYF. In DNA form, the CDR3 reads TGTGCCAGCAGCCAGCATTGGGCAGCGAACTATATGGAGCAGTACTTC. The whole variable domain, filled in from reference TRBV7-2 and TRBJ2-7, reads GAGVSQSPSNKVTEKGKDVELRCDPISGHTALYWYRQSLGQGLEFLIYFQGNSAPDKSGLPSDRFSAERTGGSVSTLTIQRTQQEDSAVYLCASSQHWAANYMEQYFGPGTRLTVT.

This clonotype was picked up a small number of times. The chain couples TRBV12-3 or TRBV12-4 to TRBJ2-2; the D gene is possibly TRBD2 (5 bases). The CDR3 spans 16 residues. V was clipped by 8 bases and J by 3 bases, with 19 bases between them. The CDR3 nucleotides read TGTGCCAGCCTGACTGGGAGCGGATGGTACACCGGGGAGCTGTTTTTT. This codes for CASLTGSGWYTGELFF.

The table lists this clonotype with many counts. The J gene is TRBJ1-3, the V gene TRBV20-1; 8 nucleotides agree with TRBD1. This CDR3 comprises 14 residues. Germline-derived CDR1 and CDR2 are DFQATT and SNEGSKA (reference sequence). V shed 5 bases, J shed 0 bases, and the junction held 3 bases outside the gene matches. The CDR3 DNA follows: TGCAGTGCTGCGGGACAGGTCTCTGGAAACACCATATATTTT. Protein: CSAAGQVSGNTIYF.

The genes are TRBV4-1 and TRBJ2-3; D possibly uses TRBD1 or TRBD2 (5 bases each). CDR1 and CDR2 from the germline V gene are MGHRA and YSYEKL. There are 18 residues in the CDR3. V lost 0 bases and J 0 bases, leaving 16 bases between the germline ends. CDR3 DNA sequence: TGCGCCAGCAGCCAAGAGGGGGTAAGCGGTGCTAGCACAGATACGCAGTATTTT. Translation: CASSQEGVSGASTDTQYF.

There are a few counts of this clonotype. The chain joins TRBV5-1 to TRBJ1-1; no firm D call. Germline V gene lookup returns CDR1 SGHRS and CDR2 YFSETQ. V gave up 0 bases and J gave up 5 bases, with 11 bases separating them. CDR3 length equals 14 residues. The CDR3 reads CASSLDRERTEAFF. The CDR3 nucleotides read TGCGCCAGCAGCTTGGACCGGGAGAGGACTGAAGCTTTCTTT.

Many counts were recorded for this clonotype. CDR3 in DNA: TGCGCCAGCAGCGCGGCCCAGAAGACAGGGGCCGGAGATACGCAGTATTTT. It specifies CASSAAQKTGAGDTQYF. The chain employs TRBV5-1 and TRBJ2-3; 8 bases map to TRBD1. V shed 4 bases, J shed 5 bases, and the junction held 15 bases outside the gene matches. Germline loops: CDR1 SGHRS, CDR2 YFSETQ. This CDR3 is 17 amino acids long.

The V call is TRBV5-4, the J call TRBJ2-7, with D possibly TRBD2 on 6 matching bases. Germline-derived CDR1 and CDR2 are SGHNT and YYREEE (reference sequence). Trimming stripped 2 bases from V and 0 bases from J, with 12 bases between. CDR3 length: 15 amino acids. CDR3 residues: CASSLGRGSSYEQYF. CDR3 bases: TGTGCCAGCAGCTTAGGGCGGGGTAGCTCCTACGAGCAGTACTTC.

This clonotype appeared a few times. This sequence joins TRBV4-1 and TRBJ1-2; D not certain. CDR3 length: 15 amino acids. The germline V and J ends were trimmed by 4 bases and 13 bases, with 25 bases remaining between them. Germline CDR1 reads MGHRA; CDR2 reads YSYEKL. The CDR3 DNA is TGCGCCAGCAGCCCCAGCGAGAACCTACCTACTTTTCGCACCTTC. Translating gives CASSPSENLPTFRTF.

This clonotype was counted a few times. The chain couples TRBV20-1 to TRBJ2-7; D call uncertain. The V gene lost 0 bases and the J gene lost 3 bases, with 15 bases spanning the gap. CDR3 size: 15 residues. Germline V gene data show CDR1 as DFQATT and CDR2 as SNEGSKA (reference sequence). As DNA, the CDR3 is TGCAGTGCTAGAGACCATACTGGGTTTGACTACGAGCAGTACTTC. Its protein product is CSARDHTGFDYEQYF.

This clonotype has at least ten counts. V is TRBV29-1 and J is TRBJ2-5, with 9 nucleotides matching TRBD1. The germline V gene has CDR1 SQVTM and CDR2 ANQGSEA. The length of the CDR3 is 12 residues. Germline trimming cut 6 bases from V and 4 bases from J; bases unmatched to any gene: 3. CDR3 sequence: CSVGQGRETQYF. The CDR3 coding sequence is TGCAGCGTAGGACAGGGGAGAGAGACCCAGTACTTC.